This T cell receptor beta chain was captured by sequencing in a study of shared clonotypes between healthy human individuals. Study in general: Donor ages ranged 18 to 49 years: a couple of women, a few men. Per donor, three plates held CD4 naive cells, three held CD4 memory, two held CD8 naive and one held CD8 memory. Points from the study as a whole: Across subsets, estimated richness was generally greater for naive than for memory populations.

There are a few counts of this clone. Its specificity is not known. Study processing details: Without quality scores, immunoSEQ junctional reads could not be filtered like full-length reads. Here immunoSEQ multiplex PCR was the method, and the copy in TCRdb shows in-frame clones only, minus some. That table is the source of V, J and clone size, and D and trimming were worked out from the DNA. The sample has 2 million to 2.5 million clones; 92% are singletons. This TCR was recovered from a man between 18 and 35 years old in good health. Some clones in this sample may be carry-over from other donors' samples. The sequenced sample consisted of naive CD4+ T cells from PBMCs. Subset specified: CD45RA+ positively selected.

In DNA form, the CDR3 reads TGTGCCTGGAGCGTGGGACAGGGTAAACTGTTTTTT. Protein sequence: CAWSVGQGKLFF. V and J are TRBV30 and TRBJ1-4; 9 bases map to TRBD1. The CDR3 length is 12 residues. CDR1 is GTSNPN and CDR2 is SVGIG in the germline V gene (reference sequence). V was clipped by 3 bases and J by 11 bases; unmatched bases: 4.